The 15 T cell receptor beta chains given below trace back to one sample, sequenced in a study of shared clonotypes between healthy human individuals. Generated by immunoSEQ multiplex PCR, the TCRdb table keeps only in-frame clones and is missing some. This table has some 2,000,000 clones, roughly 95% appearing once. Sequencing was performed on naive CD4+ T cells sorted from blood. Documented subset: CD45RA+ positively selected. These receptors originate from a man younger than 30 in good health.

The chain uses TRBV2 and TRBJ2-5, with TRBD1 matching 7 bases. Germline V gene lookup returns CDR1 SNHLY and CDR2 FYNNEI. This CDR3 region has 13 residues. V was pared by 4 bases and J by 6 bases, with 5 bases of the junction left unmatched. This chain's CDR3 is CASSADRAQTQYF. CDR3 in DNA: TGTGCCAGCAGTGCCGACAGGGCACAGACCCAGTACTTC.

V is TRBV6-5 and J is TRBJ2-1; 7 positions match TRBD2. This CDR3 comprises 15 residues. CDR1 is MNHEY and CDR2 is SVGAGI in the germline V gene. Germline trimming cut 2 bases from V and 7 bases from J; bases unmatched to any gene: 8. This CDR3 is CASSYLAGVKNEQFF. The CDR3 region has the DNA TGTGCCAGCAGTTACCTTGCGGGAGTCAAGAATGAGCAGTTCTTC.

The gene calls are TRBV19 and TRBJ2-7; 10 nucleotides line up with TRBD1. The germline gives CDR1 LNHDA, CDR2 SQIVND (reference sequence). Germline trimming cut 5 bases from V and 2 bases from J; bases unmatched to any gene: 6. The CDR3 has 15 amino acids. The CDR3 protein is CASSEGGTGAYEQYF. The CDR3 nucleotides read TGTGCCAGTAGTGAAGGCGGGACAGGGGCCTACGAGCAGTACTTC.

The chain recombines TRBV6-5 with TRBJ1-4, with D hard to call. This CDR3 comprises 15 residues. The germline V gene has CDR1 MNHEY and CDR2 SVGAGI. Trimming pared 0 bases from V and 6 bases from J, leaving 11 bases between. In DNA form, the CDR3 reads TGTGCCAGCAGTTACTCGAGAGGGTCGCATGAAAAACTGTTTTTT. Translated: CASSYSRGSHEKLFF.

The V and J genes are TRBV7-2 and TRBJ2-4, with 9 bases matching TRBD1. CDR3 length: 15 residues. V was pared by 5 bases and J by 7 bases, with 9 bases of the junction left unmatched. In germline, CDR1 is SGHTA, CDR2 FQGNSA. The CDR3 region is CASSPGQGWDNIQYF. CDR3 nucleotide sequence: TGTGCCAGCAGCCCGGGACAGGGTTGGGATAACATTCAGTACTTC.

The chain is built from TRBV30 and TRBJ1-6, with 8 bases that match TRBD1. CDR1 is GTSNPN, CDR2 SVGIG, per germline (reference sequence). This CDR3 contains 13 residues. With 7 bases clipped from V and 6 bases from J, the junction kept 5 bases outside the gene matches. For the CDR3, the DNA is TGTGCCTTGACAGGGGAGTTTAATTCACCCCTCCACTTT. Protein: CALTGEFNSPLHF.

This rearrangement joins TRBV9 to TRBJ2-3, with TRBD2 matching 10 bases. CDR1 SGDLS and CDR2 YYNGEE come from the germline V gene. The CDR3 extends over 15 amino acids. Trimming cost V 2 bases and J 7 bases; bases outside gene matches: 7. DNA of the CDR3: TGTGCCAGCAGCGTGGGGAGCGGGGGGGCCAATACGCAGTATTTT. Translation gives CASSVGSGGANTQYF.

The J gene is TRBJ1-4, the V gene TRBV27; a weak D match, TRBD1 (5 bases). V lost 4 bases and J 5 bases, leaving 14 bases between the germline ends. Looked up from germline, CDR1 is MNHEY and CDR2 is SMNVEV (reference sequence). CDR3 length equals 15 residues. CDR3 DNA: TGTGCCAGCAGTTCCCTCGGGGCAGGAAATGAAAAACTGTTTTTT. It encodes CASSSLGAGNEKLFF.

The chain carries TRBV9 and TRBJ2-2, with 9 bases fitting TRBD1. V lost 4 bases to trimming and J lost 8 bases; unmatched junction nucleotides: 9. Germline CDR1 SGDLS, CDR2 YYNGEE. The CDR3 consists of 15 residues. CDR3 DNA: TGTGCCAGCAGCCCCAGGACAGGGGCATATGGGGAGCTGTTTTTT. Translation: CASSPRTGAYGELFF.

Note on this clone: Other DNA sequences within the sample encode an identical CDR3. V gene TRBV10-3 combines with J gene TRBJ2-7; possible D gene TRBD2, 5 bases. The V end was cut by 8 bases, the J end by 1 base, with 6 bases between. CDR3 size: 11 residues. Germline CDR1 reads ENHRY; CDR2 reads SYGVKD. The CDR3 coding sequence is TGTGCCATCCGAGGGTCCTACGAGCAGTACTTC. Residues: CAIRGSYEQYF.

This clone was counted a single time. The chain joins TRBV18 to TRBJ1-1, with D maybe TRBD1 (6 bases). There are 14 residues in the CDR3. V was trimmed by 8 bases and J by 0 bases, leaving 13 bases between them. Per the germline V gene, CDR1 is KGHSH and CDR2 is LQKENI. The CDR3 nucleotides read TGTGCCAGCCGAGAAACAGGGATGAACACTGAAGCTTTCTTT. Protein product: CASRETGMNTEAFF.

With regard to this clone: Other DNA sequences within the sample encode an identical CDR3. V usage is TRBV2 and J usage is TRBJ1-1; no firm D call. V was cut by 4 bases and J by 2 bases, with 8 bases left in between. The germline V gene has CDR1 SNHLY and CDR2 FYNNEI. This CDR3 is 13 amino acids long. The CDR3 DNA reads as TGTGCCAGCAGTGGTTCAGGAAACACTGAAGCTTTCTTT. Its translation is CASSGSGNTEAFF. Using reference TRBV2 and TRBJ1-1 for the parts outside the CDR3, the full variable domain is EPEVTQTPSHQVTQMGQEVILRCVPISNHLYFYWYRQILGQKVEFLVSFYNNEISEKSEIFDDQFSVERPDGSNFTLKIRSTKLEDSAMYFCASSGSGNTEAFFGQGTRLTVV.

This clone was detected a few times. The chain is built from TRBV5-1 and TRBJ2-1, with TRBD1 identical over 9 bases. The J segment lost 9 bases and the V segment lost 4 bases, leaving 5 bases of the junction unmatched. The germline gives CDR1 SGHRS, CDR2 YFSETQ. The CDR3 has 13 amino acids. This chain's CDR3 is CASSTGQGTEQFF. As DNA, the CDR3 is TGCGCCAGCAGCACCGGACAGGGGACTGAGCAGTTCTTC.

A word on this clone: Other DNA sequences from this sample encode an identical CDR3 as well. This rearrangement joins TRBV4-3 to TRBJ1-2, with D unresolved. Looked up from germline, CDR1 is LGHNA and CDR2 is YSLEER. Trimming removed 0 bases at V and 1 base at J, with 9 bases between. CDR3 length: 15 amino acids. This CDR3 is CASSQERGFNYGYTF. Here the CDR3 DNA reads TGCGCCAGCAGCCAAGAGAGAGGGTTTAACTATGGCTACACCTTC.

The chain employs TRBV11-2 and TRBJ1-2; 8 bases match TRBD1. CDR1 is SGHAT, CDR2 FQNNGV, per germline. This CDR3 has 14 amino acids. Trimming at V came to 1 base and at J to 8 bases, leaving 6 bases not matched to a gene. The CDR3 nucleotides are TGTGCCAGCAGCTTAGGCCTTCAGGGGGCAGGCTACACCTTC. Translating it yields CASSLGLQGAGYTF.